The T cell receptor beta chain under discussion was sequenced for a study of blood T cell repertoires in acute mononucleosis. In this sample, this clone turned up a few times. A read error likely explains this, since a far larger clone differs by one base. The sample holds other DNA sequences that translate to the same CDR3. The CDR3 spans 14 residues. The time point: acute infectious mononucleosis, at clinical presentation within 2 weeks of symptom onset (visit 1). Tetramer loaded with BMLF1 280-288, PE-conjugated, was used for sorting. The data were produced by immunoSEQ multiplex PCR, yet TCRdb's version contains in-frame clones alone and is incomplete. The sample carries 1,200 to 1,500 clones, less than 30% recorded once. Overall study results and limits: Public beta motifs plus an AV5-AJ31 alpha motif appeared to drive GLC-BM selection.

The source is a woman aged 18-29 years with infectious mononucleosis caused by EBV. The V and J genes are TRBV21-1 and TRBJ2-7; the table's D gene call, TRBD2, was not cross checked with the DNA. TRBV21-1 is annotated as a pseudogene. This material consisted of EBV GLC epitope tetramer+ CD8+ T cells sorted from PBMCs, taken during acute infectious mononucleosis. Subset in this sample: CD8 T cells binding tetramer with EBV BMLF1 280-288 peptide (GLC-BM). In DNA form, the CDR3 reads TGTGCCAGCATCCAATCGGGGTTTGTTTACGAGCAGTACTTC. Its protein is CASIQSGFVYEQYF.